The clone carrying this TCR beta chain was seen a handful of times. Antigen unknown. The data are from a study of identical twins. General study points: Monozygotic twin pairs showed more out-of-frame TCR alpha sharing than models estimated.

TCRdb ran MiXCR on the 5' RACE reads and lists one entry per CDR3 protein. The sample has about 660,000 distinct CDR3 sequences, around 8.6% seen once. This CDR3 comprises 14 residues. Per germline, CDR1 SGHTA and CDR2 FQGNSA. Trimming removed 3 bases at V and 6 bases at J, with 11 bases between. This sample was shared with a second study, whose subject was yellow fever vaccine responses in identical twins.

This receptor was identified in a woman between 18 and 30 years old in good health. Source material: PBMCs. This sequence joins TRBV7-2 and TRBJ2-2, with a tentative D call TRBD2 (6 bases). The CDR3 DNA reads TGTGCCAGCAGCTTTAGGCGGGGCGCCGGGGAGCTGTTTTTT. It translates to CASSFRRGAGELFF.